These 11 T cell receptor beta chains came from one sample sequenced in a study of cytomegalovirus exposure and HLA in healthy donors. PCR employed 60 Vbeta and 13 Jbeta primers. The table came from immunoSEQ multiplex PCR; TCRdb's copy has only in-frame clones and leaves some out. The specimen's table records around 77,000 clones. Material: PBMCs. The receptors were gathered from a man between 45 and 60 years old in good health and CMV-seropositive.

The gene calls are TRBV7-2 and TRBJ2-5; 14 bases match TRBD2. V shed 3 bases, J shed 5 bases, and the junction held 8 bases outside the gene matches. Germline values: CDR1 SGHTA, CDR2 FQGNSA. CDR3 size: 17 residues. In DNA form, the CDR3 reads TGTGCCAGCAGCTTGGGGACTAGCGGGGGCTTAGGGGAGACCCAGTACTTC. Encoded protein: CASSLGTSGGLGETQYF.

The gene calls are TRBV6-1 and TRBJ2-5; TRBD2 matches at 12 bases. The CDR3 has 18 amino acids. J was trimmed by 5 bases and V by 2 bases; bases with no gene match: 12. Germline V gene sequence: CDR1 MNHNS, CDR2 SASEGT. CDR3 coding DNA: TGTGCCAGCAGTGAAACTTGGCTAGCGGGGGGGCCTAGGGAGACCCAGTACTTC. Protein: CASSETWLAGGPRETQYF.

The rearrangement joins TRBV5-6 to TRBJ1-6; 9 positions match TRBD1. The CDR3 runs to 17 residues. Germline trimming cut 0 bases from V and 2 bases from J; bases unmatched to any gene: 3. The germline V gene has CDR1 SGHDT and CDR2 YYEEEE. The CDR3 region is CASSLGTGEAYNSPLHF. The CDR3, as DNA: TGTGCCAGCAGCTTGGGGACAGGGGAGGCCTATAATTCACCCCTCCACTTT.

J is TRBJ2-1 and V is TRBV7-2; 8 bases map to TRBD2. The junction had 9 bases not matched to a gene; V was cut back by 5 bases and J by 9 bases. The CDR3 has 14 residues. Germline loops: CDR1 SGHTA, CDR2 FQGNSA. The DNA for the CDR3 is TGTGCCAGCAGCCCCGGGACTAGGCTAATTGAGCAGTTCTTC. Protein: CASSPGTRLIEQFF.

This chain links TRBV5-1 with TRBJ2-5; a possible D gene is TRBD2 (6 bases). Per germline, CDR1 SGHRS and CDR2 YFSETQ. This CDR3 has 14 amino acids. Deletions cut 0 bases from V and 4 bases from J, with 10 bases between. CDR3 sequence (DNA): TGCGCCAGCAGCTTGGCCGGAGGGTCAGAGACCCAGTACTTC. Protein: CASSLAGGSETQYF.

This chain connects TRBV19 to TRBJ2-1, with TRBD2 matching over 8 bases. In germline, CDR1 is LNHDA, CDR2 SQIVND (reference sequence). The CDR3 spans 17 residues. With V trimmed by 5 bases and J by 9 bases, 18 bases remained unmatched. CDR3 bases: TGTGCCAGTAGTGCCTCTGGACGTTCCGGGAGGGTGGGTGAGCAGTTCTTC. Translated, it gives CASSASGRSGRVGEQFF.

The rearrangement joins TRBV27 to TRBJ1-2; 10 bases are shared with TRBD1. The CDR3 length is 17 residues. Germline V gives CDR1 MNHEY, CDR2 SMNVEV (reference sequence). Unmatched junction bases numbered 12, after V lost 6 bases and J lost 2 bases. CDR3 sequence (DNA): TGTGCCAGCAGCTCTTACACGACAGGGGGCGGCAACTATGGCTACACCTTC. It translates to CASSSYTTGGGNYGYTF.

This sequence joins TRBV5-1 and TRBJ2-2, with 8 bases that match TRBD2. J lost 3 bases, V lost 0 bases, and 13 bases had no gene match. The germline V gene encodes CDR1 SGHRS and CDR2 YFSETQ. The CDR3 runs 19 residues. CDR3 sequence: CASSLDRLGGGLHTGELFF. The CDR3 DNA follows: TGCGCCAGCAGCTTGGATCGGCTTGGCGGGGGGCTTCACACCGGGGAGCTGTTTTTT.

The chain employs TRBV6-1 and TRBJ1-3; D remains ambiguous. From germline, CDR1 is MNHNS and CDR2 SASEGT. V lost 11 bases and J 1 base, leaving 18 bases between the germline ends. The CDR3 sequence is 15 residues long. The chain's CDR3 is CAARPNLGSGNTIYF. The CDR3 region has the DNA TGTGCCGCGAGGCCTAATCTTGGATCTGGAAACACCATATATTTT.

The CDR3 spells CASSADPRGHGYGYTF. The DNA of the CDR3 is TGTGCCAGCAGTGCCGACCCCAGGGGGCACGGCTATGGCTACACCTTC. This chain links TRBV6-1 with TRBJ1-2, with 8 bases that match TRBD1. Per the germline V gene, CDR1 is MNHNS and CDR2 is SASEGT. This CDR3 is built from 16 residues. Trimming at V came to 4 bases and at J to 4 bases, leaving 11 bases not matched to a gene.

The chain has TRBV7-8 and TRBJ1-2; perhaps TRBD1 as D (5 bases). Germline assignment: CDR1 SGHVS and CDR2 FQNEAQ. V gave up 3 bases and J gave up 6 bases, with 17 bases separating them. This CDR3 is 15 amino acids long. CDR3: CASSFYRLPYDGYTF. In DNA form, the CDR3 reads TGTGCCAGCAGCTTTTACAGGTTACCCTACGATGGCTACACCTTC.